The present entry profiles one T cell receptor (beta chain) with its context. Its antigen remains undetermined. Qualities for individual bases were not recorded, and no much larger clone is one base off. The library came from the immunoSEQ multiplex PCR assay. As for how the authors treated the data: A statistical classification framework was built to diagnose cytomegalovirus status from the catalog of TCR beta chain sequences. This is the immuneACCESS table as TCRdb keeps it, with only in-frame sequences that have V and J called. A part of the clones is gone; compared with another copy, unresolved V genes explain less than half, and the rest is unexplained. The V and J calls and clone size were taken over from that table, and D and trimming were inferred from the DNA. In all, the sample holds about 110,000 clones, and about 94% of those were seen once. Under 0.75% of the sample lies in the top ten.

Reading the germline V gene gives CDR1 KGHSH and CDR2 LQKENI. Its CDR3 holds 16 amino acids, cysteine through phenylalanine. The kept DNA is CDR3 alone, 48 bases in frame from the first base. The junction shows trimming of 4 bases on V and 6 bases on J, plus 21 bases between the germline ends. This entry belongs to a study of cytomegalovirus exposure and HLA in healthy donors (dated 2017 in TCRdb). Broadly, across the study: A later analysis indicated that the roughly 130 validation repertoires were generated on the platform also employed for the approximately 700 repertoires of the first cohort. The aim of the study was to test whether cataloging public T cell receptors could identify signatures of past pathogen exposure. Along with the approximately 670-subject first cohort, a separate validation cohort of over 90 different subjects was used. To predict cytomegalovirus infection status, the study combined high-throughput TCR immunosequencing, statistical association of individual TCRs with disease status, and machine learning.

Separate from the roughly 660-subject first cohort, the validation cohort of more than 90 subjects was the group to which the donors belonged. Summary of the overall study and its limitations: The validation cohort had no HLA typing available for a later analysis, so co-occurrence within that cohort was assessed over all 120 or so repertoires. While some public TCRs were present in many individuals, most TCR sequences turned up only very rarely across donors. The study listed 164 TCR beta chains as associated with cytomegalovirus. A later analysis found that TCRs clustered in the first cohort also tended to co-occur in the 95 to 150 validation repertoires, with approximately 95% of cluster scores above 0. In vitro tests confirmed that a few of the cytomegalovirus-associated TCR beta chains recognize cytomegalovirus antigens. The authors suggested that the approach could potentially be extended to other disease states and immunological phenotypes. The classifier was reported to diagnose cytomegalovirus status with high specificity and sensitivity in both the original and validation cohorts.

The rearranged segments are TRBV18 and TRBJ1-2, with no D gene named confidently. This TCR came from a woman aged 18-29 years in good health and CMV-seronegative. The sequencing input was PBMCs. The CDR3 reads as follows: CASSQPGSGKVHGYTF. The nucleotides read TGTGCCAGCTCACAACCAGGTTCGGGAAAAGTCCATGGCTACACCTTC.